This entry lists 30 T cell receptor beta chains sequenced from one sample in a study of blood T cell repertoires in COVID-19. Profiled with immunoSEQ multiplex PCR; TCRdb holds only in-frame clones, not every one. The table shows 45,000 or so clones, with over 70% occurring only once. The sequenced sample was peripheral blood. The receptors were gathered from a human donor in a cohort sampled during active COVID-19.

This chain connects TRBV5-6 to TRBJ1-1, with 7 bases that match TRBD1. This CDR3 contains 13 residues. Germline V gene lookup returns CDR1 SGHDT and CDR2 YYEEEE. J was trimmed by 3 bases and V by 4 bases; bases with no gene match: 3. The CDR3 nucleotides are TGTGCCAGCAGCCTCGACAGGGACACTGAAGCTTTCTTT. As protein: CASSLDRDTEAFF.

The chain recombines TRBV10-1 with TRBJ1-1; D uncertain. Trimming removed 7 bases at V and 3 bases at J, with 12 bases between. CDR1 WNHNN and CDR2 SYGVQD come from the germline V gene (reference sequence). CDR3 length: 13 amino acids. The CDR3 sequence: CASKRSGDTEAFF. CDR3 bases: TGCGCCAGCAAGAGGTCCGGGGACACTGAAGCTTTCTTT.

The chain employs TRBV6-2 or TRBV6-3 and TRBJ2-7, with 7 bases identical to TRBD1. CDR3 length equals 15 residues. The germline V gene encodes CDR1 MNHEY and CDR2 SVGEGT. Trimming took 0 bases from V and 3 from J; bases not matched to a gene: 5. The DNA of the CDR3 is TGTGCCAGCAGTTACTCAGACAGGGCCAACTACGAGCAGTACTTC. As protein: CASSYSDRANYEQYF.

This chain uses TRBV29-1 with TRBJ2-1; a weak D match, TRBD1 (6 bases). V lost 4 bases and J 8 bases, leaving 9 bases between the germline ends. The CDR3 consists of 11 residues. Germline CDR1 SQVTM, CDR2 ANQGSEA. The CDR3 protein is CSVAQGDEQFF. CDR3 sequence (DNA): TGCAGCGTTGCACAGGGTGATGAGCAGTTCTTC.

This clone has only a few counts. The rearrangement joins TRBV5-8 to TRBJ2-2; tentative D call: TRBD2 (5 bases). V was clipped by 4 bases and J by 5 bases, with 18 bases between them. The V gene's germline CDR1 is SGHTS and CDR2 YDEGEE. The CDR3 contains 16 residues. The CDR3 DNA is TGTGCCAGCAGCAGAGCCGGGATTCTCCTTACCGGGGAGCTGTTTTTT. Protein: CASSRAGILLTGELFF.

The chain is built from TRBV18 and TRBJ2-3; 11 bases match TRBD2. Germline-derived CDR1 and CDR2 are KGHSH and LQKENI. The CDR3 consists of 17 residues. J was trimmed by 5 bases and V by 4 bases; bases with no gene match: 11. The CDR3 DNA follows: TGTGCCAGCTCACGTTCGGGACTAGCGGACGGAGGAGATACGCAGTATTTT. As protein: CASSRSGLADGGDTQYF.

This clone occurred a few times. The chain has TRBV19 and TRBJ2-7, with 9 bases matching TRBD1. Germline V gene lookup returns CDR1 LNHDA and CDR2 SQIVND (reference sequence). V shed 8 bases, J shed 13 bases, and the junction held 12 bases outside the gene matches. The CDR3 runs to 12 residues. This CDR3 is CASGTTGGSSYF. In DNA form, the CDR3 reads TGTGCCAGTGGAACGACAGGGGGATCTTCATACTTC.

The chain joins TRBV12-3 or TRBV12-4 to TRBJ2-5; a possible D gene is TRBD1 (6 bases). CDR3 size: 13 residues. The V gene lost 3 bases and the J gene lost 5 bases, with 10 bases spanning the gap. The chain's CDR3 is CASSFGGRETQYF. CDR3 bases: TGTGCCAGCAGTTTTGGGGGCCGGGAGACCCAGTACTTC.

V gene TRBV11-2 combines with J gene TRBJ2-7; TRBD1 matches at 8 bases. The CDR3 covers 15 residues. The V gene's germline CDR1 is SGHAT and CDR2 FQNNGV. With V trimmed by 3 bases and J by 12 bases, 16 bases remained unmatched. The CDR3 protein is CASSFEQGGAGRMYF. The CDR3 DNA follows: TGTGCCAGCAGCTTTGAACAGGGGGGCGCGGGACGGATGTACTTC.

J is TRBJ1-2 and V is TRBV5-1; 9 bases match TRBD1. The V segment lost 4 bases and the J segment 4 bases; nucleotides outside the gene matches: 2. CDR3 length: 13 amino acids. Germline-derived CDR1 and CDR2 are SGHRS and YFSETQ. Here the CDR3 reads CASSPGQGYGYTF. The DNA for the CDR3 is TGCGCCAGCAGCCCGGGACAGGGCTATGGCTACACCTTC.

This chain links TRBV28 with TRBJ2-7; 11 nucleotides line up with TRBD2. V lost 5 bases and J lost 4; bases outside the gene matches: 4. This CDR3 has 14 amino acids. The V gene's germline CDR1 is MDHEN and CDR2 SYDVKM. As DNA, the CDR3 is TGTGCCAGCAGTACTAGCGGGAGAATTTACGAGCAGTACTTC. This gives the protein CASSTSGRIYEQYF.

This clone has just one count. The chain is built from TRBV21-1 and TRBJ2-1; the table's TRBD1 call for D was not verified on the DNA. TRBV21-1 is a listed pseudogene. The CDR3 is 15 residues long. The CDR3 here is CASSVRDTSRNEQFF. In DNA form, the CDR3 reads TGTGCCAGCAGCGTCCGGGACACCTCCCGGAATGAGCAGTTCTTC.

This clone was seen a single time. The J gene is TRBJ1-5, the V gene TRBV19, with 9 bases identical to TRBD1. The CDR3 covers 14 residues. Trimming took 10 bases from V and 0 from J; bases not matched to a gene: 4. Germline assignment: CDR1 LNHDA and CDR2 SQIVND (reference sequence). CDR3 residues: CATSDRGSNQPQHF. CDR3 sequence (DNA): TGTGCCACCTCGGACAGGGGTAGCAATCAGCCCCAGCATTTT.

This chain connects TRBV28 to TRBJ1-2, with 7 bases identical to TRBD1. The CDR3 sequence is 13 residues long. J lost 0 bases, V lost 6 bases, and 1 base had no gene match. The germline V gene encodes CDR1 MDHEN and CDR2 SYDVKM. CDR3 coding DNA: TGTGCCAGCAGCAGGGGGGCTAACTATGGCTACACCTTC. Translation gives CASSRGANYGYTF.

This clone was recorded only once. The chain has TRBV2 and TRBJ1-1, with a weak D call TRBD1 (6 bases). This CDR3 has 14 residues. Germline lookup yields CDR1 SNHLY and CDR2 FYNNEI. V lost 6 bases and J 5 bases, leaving 16 bases between the germline ends. CDR3 region: CASRGIRGRTEAFF. The DNA for the CDR3 is TGTGCCAGCAGGGGGATCAGGGGTAGGACTGAAGCTTTCTTT. Based on the CDR3 plus reference TRBV2 and TRBJ1-1, the full variable domain is EPEVTQTPSHQVTQMGQEVILRCVPISNHLYFYWYRQILGQKVEFLVSFYNNEISEKSEIFDDQFSVERPDGSNFTLKIRSTKLEDSAMYFCASRGIRGRTEAFFGQGTRLTVV.

This chain joins TRBV27 and TRBJ2-2, with 7 bases matching TRBD2. The CDR3 runs to 16 residues. The V gene end was trimmed by 3 bases and the J gene end by 6 bases; junction bases not matched to a gene: 10. Germline lookup yields CDR1 MNHEY and CDR2 SMNVEV (reference sequence). The CDR3 DNA sequence: TGTGCCAGCAGTTTCTGGAATAGCGGGCGGGCCGGGGAGCTGTTTTTT. It encodes CASSFWNSGRAGELFF.

The V call is TRBV19, the J call TRBJ2-2; D is possibly TRBD2 (5 bases). This CDR3 region has 16 residues. Between the trimmed V and J ends, which lost 6 bases and 0 bases, there was a span of 14 bases. Germline CDR1 reads LNHDA; CDR2 reads SQIVND (reference sequence). In DNA, the CDR3 is TGTGCCAGTAGACCCCCGGGATTGGCGAACACCGGGGAGCTGTTTTTT. This encodes CASRPPGLANTGELFF. The entire variable domain, with the rest obtained from reference TRBV19 and TRBJ2-2, is as follows: DGGITQSPKYLFRKEGQNVTLSCEQNLNHDAMYWYRQDPGQGLRLIYYSQIVNDFQKGDIAEGYSVSREKKESFPLTVTSAQKNPTAFYLCASRPPGLANTGELFFGEGSRLTVL.

CDR3 sequence (DNA): TGTGCCAGCAGTGCTCAGGGGGCTGGCCAGAATGAGCAGTTCTTC. Its protein product is CASSAQGAGQNEQFF. The genes are TRBV2 and TRBJ2-1, with 8 bases aligning to TRBD1. This CDR3 spans 15 amino acids. The germline CDR1 and CDR2 sequences are SNHLY and FYNNEI. The trim removed 4 bases at V and 7 bases at J, leaving 9 bases unmatched.

The chain is built from TRBV12-2 and TRBJ2-3; TRBD2, the table's D call, was not compared with the DNA. TRBV12-2 is termed a pseudogene. The CDR3 loop spans 18 amino acids. As DNA, the CDR3 is TGTGCAAGTCGCTTAGAAGGGACTAGCGGGAGGGCGAAGGGCACGCAGTATTTT. It is translated as CASRLEGTSGRAKGTQYF.

This clone came up a few times. This sequence joins TRBV20-1 and TRBJ2-1; 8 nucleotides match TRBD2. The junction had 4 bases not matched to a gene; V was cut back by 3 bases and J by 0 bases. In germline, CDR1 is DFQATT, CDR2 SNEGSKA (reference sequence). CDR3 length equals 15 residues. The CDR3 sequence is CSASPGGRSYNEQFF. The CDR3 DNA reads TGCAGTGCTAGTCCGGGAGGGCGCTCCTACAATGAGCAGTTCTTC.

The chain employs TRBV11-3 and TRBJ1-2, with 8 bases identical to TRBD1. Germline loops: CDR1 SGHNT, CDR2 YENEEA. The CDR3 length is 12 residues. The V gene end was trimmed by 5 bases and the J gene end by 7 bases; junction bases not matched to a gene: 3. The CDR3 DNA sequence: TGTGCCAGCAGCGGACAGGGTTCTGGCTACACCTTC. Residues: CASSGQGSGYTF. Using reference TRBV11-3 and TRBJ1-2 for the parts outside the CDR3, the full variable domain is EAGVVQSPRYKIIEKKQPVAFWCNPISGHNTLYWYLQNLGQGPELLIRYENEEAVDDSQLPKDRFSAERLKGVDSTLKIQPAELGDSAVYLCASSGQGSGYTFGSGTRLTVV.

In this sample, this clone turned up a few times. The V call is TRBV9, the J call TRBJ1-6, with a possible D match to TRBD1 (5 bases). Germline-derived CDR1 and CDR2 are SGDLS and YYNGEE. Deletions cut 3 bases from V and 2 bases from J, with 6 bases between. The CDR3 consists of 14 residues. CDR3 protein: CASSAQAYNSPLHF. The CDR3, as DNA: TGTGCCAGCAGCGCACAGGCCTATAATTCACCCCTCCACTTT.

V is TRBV3-1 (or the pseudogene TRBV3-2) and J is TRBJ1-5; D perhaps matches TRBD1 (6 bases). The CDR3 is 13 residues long. From germline, CDR1 is LGHDT and CDR2 YNNKEL (reference sequence). The V end lost 0 bases, the J end lost 7 bases, and 7 bases lay between the germline ends. CDR3 sequence: CASSQDQGQPQHF. The CDR3 DNA is TGTGCCAGCAGCCAAGATCAGGGGCAGCCCCAGCATTTT.

For the CDR3, the DNA is TGCGCCAGCAGTGAGTTTCGGGGGGATACGCAGTATTTT. It translates to CASSEFRGDTQYF. This chain uses TRBV10-1 with TRBJ2-3, with a possible D match to TRBD2 (6 bases). The CDR3 contains 13 residues. Between the trimmed V and J ends, which lost 1 base and 6 bases, there was a span of 8 bases. Germline-derived CDR1 and CDR2 are WNHNN and SYGVQD (reference sequence).

V and J are TRBV6-5 and TRBJ1-1; 12 bases are a match to TRBD1. V shed 7 bases, J shed 10 bases, and the junction held 10 bases outside the gene matches. CDR3 length equals 14 residues. CDR1 and CDR2 (germline): MNHEY, SVGAGI. The CDR3 is CASTEGTGGRGAFF. The CDR3 nucleotides are TGTGCCAGCACCGAAGGGACAGGGGGCCGAGGAGCTTTCTTT.

J is TRBJ2-7 and V is TRBV7-8, with TRBD2 identical over 8 bases. Germline CDR1 is SGHVS and CDR2 is FQNEAQ. Trimming cost V 3 bases and J 5 bases; bases outside gene matches: 3. This CDR3 is built from 13 residues. DNA of the CDR3: TGTGCCAGCAGCTTTGCGGGAGGCCACGAGCAGTACTTC. This codes for CASSFAGGHEQYF.

This chain connects TRBV9 to TRBJ2-2; 7 nucleotides align to TRBD1. J was trimmed by 2 bases and V by 2 bases; bases with no gene match: 6. Germline V gene lookup returns CDR1 SGDLS and CDR2 YYNGEE. CDR3 length equals 16 residues. The CDR3 region is CASSVSGQLNTGELFF. The CDR3 DNA reads as TGTGCCAGCAGCGTGTCGGGACAGCTCAACACCGGGGAGCTGTTTTTT.

The chain uses TRBV5-4 and TRBJ1-1, with 7 bases matching TRBD1. CDR1 is SGHNT and CDR2 is YYREEE in the germline V gene (reference sequence). V shed 5 bases, J shed 0 bases, and the junction held 4 bases outside the gene matches. CDR3 length: 14 residues. This CDR3 is CASSLTGMNTEAFF. CDR3 bases: TGTGCCAGCAGTTTGACAGGGATGAACACTGAAGCTTTCTTT.

V is TRBV19 and J is TRBJ2-2; 10 positions agree with TRBD1. Germline values: CDR1 LNHDA, CDR2 SQIVND (reference sequence). With V trimmed by 3 bases and J by 4 bases, 8 bases remained unmatched. CDR3 length equals 17 residues. The CDR3 region has the DNA TGTGCCAGTAGTATGGGGACCGGACAGGGGGGCACCGGGGAGCTGTTTTTT. Translating it yields CASSMGTGQGGTGELFF.

This clone was seen just once. The chain's CDR3 is CASSPRRTAGNTIYF. In DNA form, the CDR3 reads TGTGCCAGCAGTCCACGGAGGACTGCTGGAAACACCATATATTTT. The chain couples TRBV6-5 to TRBJ1-3; D remains unclear. CDR3 size: 15 residues. The V end was cut by 5 bases, the J end by 2 bases, with 13 bases between. Germline assignment: CDR1 MNHEY and CDR2 SVGAGI.